This T cell receptor (beta chain) was identified during a study of response to subunit inactivated influenza vaccine (dated by TCRdb to the late 2010s). Regarding the research as a whole: Deep quantitative profiling of the T cell receptor repertoire was used in the study to follow responses to a trivalent subunit inactivated influenza vaccine. Broad study findings and their caveats: According to the authors, only a limited number of new T cells may be recruited by each seasonal influenza vaccination.

CDR1 and CDR2 are read off the germline V gene (reference sequence) as DFQATT and SNEGSKA. Cut back by 3 bases and 7 bases, the V and J ends lie 7 bases apart. The CDR3 has 11 amino acids, counting the end cysteine and phenylalanine. Only CDR3 DNA is held: 33 bases, read in frame from base 1. Library creation used RT-PCR. Sequencing took place on an Illumina HiSeq 2500. TCRdb passed the public sequencing reads through fastp at Q25 and MiXCR, retaining productive beta sequences. Each CDR3 protein gets just one entry, which takes the most common genes and DNA from the rows behind it. The sample profile shows just under 550,000 distinct CDR3 sequences; roughly 25% of them were found once. Approximately 3% of the sample is in the top ten clones. Remarks on this clonotype: Its antigen has not been determined. Base qualities are not recorded, but no much larger clone differs from it by a single base.

The same sample was also studied in work on T cells expressing NK-cell markers. The second study, in turn, reports: TCR beta cDNA libraries were made by 5'RACE template switching that added a universal primer site and unique molecular identifiers. In sorted CD3+CD56+NKG2C+, CD3+CD56+NKG2C- and CD3+CD56-NKG2C+ T-cell subsets from 7 to 9 donors, TCR beta-chain repertoires were profiled. Seven of the eight sequenced donors were HCMV-seropositive and one was HCMV-seronegative. In several experiments an anti-gammadeltaTCR antibody was added to restrict sorting to alphabetaTCR-expressing T cells. For several donors, the dominant CD3+CD56+NKG2C+ clonotypes were among the top 10 CD8+ clonotypes and accounted for about 1.0-7.5% of CD8+ T cells. Those dominant clonotypes were again the most abundant among CD3+CD56-NKG2C+ cells in a few donors, at about 25-65%. It remained unclear whether the expanded NKG2C-expressing T cell clones were specific for HCMV antigens. The study sequenced eight donors, all healthy volunteers chosen at random: three men and five women. HCMV-specific IgG was detected in serum with a commercial ELISA kit to determine HCMV serostatus. Peripheral blood mononuclear cells were isolated from blood by Ficoll density gradient centrifugation. Magnetic immunoseparation with Miltenyi isolation kits was used to isolate CD4+ and CD8+ T cells from PBMC. cDNA synthesis was primed from the TCR beta constant segment, followed by two successive PCR amplification steps. Illumina HiSeq 2000/2500, MiSeq or NextSeq was used to sequence libraries as 2 x 150 bp reads. Reads were demultiplexed and grouped by UMI with MIGEC, and clonotypes were assembled and quantified with MiTCR. To exclude erroneous sequences, only TCR cDNA sequences supported by at least two reads were retained. Downstream repertoire analysis used the tcR package, and clonotypes were matched across fractions by CDR3 nucleotide sequence plus V segment. VDJmatch was used to annotate antigen specificity against VDJdb, with one amino acid substitution allowed in CDR3.

The receptor's source is a man aged 50 to 60 who received an inactivated influenza vaccine. Donor details come from another sample of the same person, matched by shared clones. Recombination joined TRBV20-1 with TRBJ2-1; the D gene is unclear. The specimen comprised CD4+ T cells sorted from PBMCs, sampled roughly 13 days after vaccination. In nucleotide form, the sequence is TGCAGTGCTAGGGGCCCGAATGAGCAGTTCTTC. It translates as CSARGPNEQFF.